This passage covers 21 T cell receptor beta chains from one sample sequenced in a study of blood T cell repertoires in COVID-19. Measured with immunoSEQ multiplex PCR; TCRdb has only the in-frame clones, and not every one. This table holds roughly 60,000 clones, around 87% found once. The material sequenced was peripheral blood. The source is a man aged 70 or older with acute or convalescent COVID-19.

The J gene is TRBJ1-1, the V gene TRBV10-3; 9 nucleotides match TRBD1. The CDR3 loop spans 17 amino acids. The junction had 16 bases not matched to a gene; V was cut back by 8 bases and J by 3 bases. CDR1 ENHRY and CDR2 SYGVKD come from the germline V gene. DNA for the CDR3: TGTGCCATCTCCGGGACAGGGTCCCTCTTAGTTGACACTGAAGCTTTCTTT. It is translated as CAISGTGSLLVDTEAFF.

This chain links TRBV18 with TRBJ2-7; weak D call: TRBD2 (7 bases). V lost 0 bases and J 3 bases, leaving 15 bases between the germline ends. This CDR3 spans 16 amino acids. Germline V gives CDR1 KGHSH, CDR2 LQKENI. The CDR3 loop reads CASSPPRGGGIYEQYF. The CDR3 nucleotides read TGTGCCAGCTCACCACCGAGAGGGGGGGGCATCTACGAGCAGTACTTC.

This sequence joins TRBV29-1 and TRBJ2-3, with TRBD2 identical over 7 bases. Germline assignment: CDR1 SQVTM and CDR2 ANQGSEA. With V trimmed by 0 bases and J by 5 bases, 2 bases remained unmatched. The CDR3 is 13 residues long. In DNA, the CDR3 is TGCAGCGTTGAAGAGGGGGGGAGAGATACGCAGTATTTT. This translates into CSVEEGGRDTQYF.

The rearrangement links TRBV3-1 (or the pseudogene TRBV3-2) to TRBJ1-4; a weak D match, TRBD1 (5 bases). V dropped 1 base and J dropped 7 bases, with 10 bases sitting between them. Germline V gives CDR1 LGHDT, CDR2 YNNKEL (reference sequence). This CDR3 spans 14 amino acids. The CDR3 reads CASSQGGGGEKLFF. CDR3 bases: TGTGCCAGCAGCCAAGGGGGCGGTGGTGAAAAACTGTTTTTT.

This clone was observed once. This chain connects TRBV6-6 to TRBJ2-3; 10 positions match TRBD2. Germline V gene lookup returns CDR1 MNHNY and CDR2 SVGAGI (reference sequence). The CDR3 has 17 residues. After removal of 5 bases from V and 1 base from J, the junction contained 9 bases not matched to a gene. CDR3 nucleotides: TGTGCCAGCAGTCCTTCTAGCGGGGGACTACGCACAGATACGCAGTATTTT. Translating gives CASSPSSGGLRTDTQYF.

A single count supports this clone. The chain recombines TRBV7-9 with TRBJ2-5, with 9 bases identical to TRBD1. The CDR3 loop spans 17 amino acids. CDR1 SEHNR and CDR2 FQNEAQ come from the germline V gene (reference sequence). After removal of 1 base from V and 7 bases from J, the junction contained 13 bases not matched to a gene. Here the CDR3 reads CASSLGGTGSLWGTQYF. CDR3 in DNA: TGTGCCAGCAGCTTAGGGGGGACAGGGTCCCTTTGGGGGACCCAGTACTTC. The variable domain in full, with the rest retrieved from reference TRBV7-9 and TRBJ2-5, is DTGVSQNPRHKITKRGQNVTFRCDPISEHNRLYWYRQTLGQGPEFLTYFQNEAQLEKSRLLSDRFSAERPKGSFSTLEIQRTEQGDSAMYLCASSLGGTGSLWGTQYFGPGTRLLVL.

This chain links TRBV12-3 or TRBV12-4 with TRBJ2-7; D is ambiguous. The CDR3 runs to 11 residues. V lost 4 bases to trimming and J lost 3 bases, with 4 bases between them. CDR3 DNA sequence: TGTGCCAGCAGTTCGTACTACGAGCAGTACTTC. It translates to CASSSYYEQYF.

The V gene is TRBV6-5, the J gene TRBJ2-1; 8 bases agree with TRBD1. Germline CDR1 MNHEY, CDR2 SVGAGI. Trimming cost V 6 bases and J 4 bases; bases outside gene matches: 8. There are 15 residues in the CDR3. Here the CDR3 reads CASRFRDRTYNEQFF. The CDR3 DNA is TGTGCCAGCAGGTTCCGGGACAGGACTTACAATGAGCAGTTCTTC.

The chain combines TRBV27 with TRBJ2-5; maybe TRBD1 (7 bases). Per the germline V gene, CDR1 is MNHEY and CDR2 is SMNVEV (reference sequence). V dropped 2 bases and J dropped 7 bases, with 11 bases sitting between them. The CDR3 is 13 residues long. The CDR3 nucleotides read TGTGCCAGCAGTTTAGGGACAGCGGGGACCCAGTACTTC. Translating it yields CASSLGTAGTQYF.

This chain joins TRBV7-9 and TRBJ2-6; the D gene could be TRBD1 or TRBD2 (5 bases each). The CDR3 length is 15 residues. V lost 10 bases, J lost 0 bases, and 13 bases lay in between. Germline V gene data show CDR1 as SEHNR and CDR2 as FQNEAQ (reference sequence). DNA of the CDR3: TGTGCCAACACGGGGCAGCTCTCTGGGGCCAACGTCCTGACTTTC. Translation gives CANTGQLSGANVLTF.

This clone came up once. The rearrangement links TRBV7-9 to TRBJ2-1; 9 nucleotides line up with TRBD2. Per germline, CDR1 SEHNR and CDR2 FQNEAQ (reference sequence). V gave up 8 bases and J gave up 0 bases; unmatched junction bases: 11. The CDR3 sequence is 17 residues long. CDR3 loop: CASFGTSPPGSYNEQFF. The CDR3 DNA reads TGTGCCAGCTTCGGGACTAGCCCTCCGGGCTCCTACAATGAGCAGTTCTTC.

The chain is built from TRBV3-1 (or the pseudogene TRBV3-2) and TRBJ2-2; tentative D call: TRBD2 (6 bases). CDR1 and CDR2 (germline): LGHDT, YNNKEL (reference sequence). The CDR3 is made up of 13 amino acids. The V end lost 6 bases, the J end lost 6 bases, and 11 bases lay between the germline ends. Written as DNA, the CDR3 is TGTGCCAGCAGGGTGGGACTTTCCGGGGAGCTGTTTTTT. Its translation is CASRVGLSGELFF.

J is TRBJ1-2 and V is TRBV9, with a weak D call TRBD1 (6 bases). V lost 3 bases and J lost 6, with 15 bases in between. This CDR3 is built from 14 residues. CDR1 is SGDLS and CDR2 is YYNGEE in the germline V gene. CDR3 in amino acids: CASSEGETPDGYTF. The CDR3, as DNA: TGTGCCAGCAGCGAGGGGGAGACCCCGGATGGCTACACCTTC.

The chain is built from TRBV5-8 and TRBJ2-1, with TRBD2 matching over 9 bases. There are 17 residues in the CDR3. V lost 0 bases to trimming and J lost 4 bases; unmatched junction nucleotides: 8. Germline CDR1 reads SGHTS; CDR2 reads YDEGEE. In nucleotides, the CDR3 is TGTGCCAGCAGCTTGGTTGTGACTAGCGGCCGTTACAATGAGCAGTTCTTC. Its protein product is CASSLVVTSGRYNEQFF.

A remark on this clone: At one end, the junction sequence differs from germline, possibly due to a read error. The chain recombines TRBV6-6 with TRBJ1-3; D possibly corresponds to TRBD1 (5 bases). This CDR3 comprises 11 residues. Germline lookup yields CDR1 MNHNY and CDR2 SVGAGI (reference sequence). CDR3 bases: TGTGCCAGCAGTTACCAGGGCGATGTCGATTTT. It specifies CASSYQGDVDF.

This rearrangement joins TRBV4-1 to TRBJ1-3; a possible D gene is TRBD1 (6 bases). V was cut by 7 bases and J by 0 bases, with 13 bases left in between. The CDR3 totals 15 residues. From germline, CDR1 is MGHRA and CDR2 YSYEKL. This chain's CDR3 is CASNQDSSSGNTIYF. CDR3 bases: TGCGCCAGCAACCAGGACAGCAGCTCTGGAAACACCATATATTTT.

The chain uses TRBV5-1 and TRBJ2-2; the match to TRBD2 covers 9 bases. CDR1 SGHRS and CDR2 YFSETQ come from the germline V gene. The CDR3 length is 15 residues. J was trimmed by 4 bases and V by 3 bases; bases with no gene match: 4. This CDR3 reads CASSYLAGSTGELFF. The CDR3 coding sequence is TGCGCCAGCAGCTACCTAGCGGGAAGCACCGGGGAGCTGTTTTTT.

V is TRBV4-1 and J is TRBJ2-5, with D possibly being TRBD1 (5 bases). Trimming stripped 1 base from V and 4 bases from J, with 10 bases between. CDR1 is MGHRA and CDR2 is YSYEKL in the germline V gene. This CDR3 is built from 14 residues. The CDR3 sequence is CASSQGGGLETQYF. The CDR3 DNA reads as TGCGCCAGCAGCCAAGGGGGCGGCTTAGAGACCCAGTACTTC.

This clone showed up just a few times. This chain's CDR3 is CAWSCGAYYEQYF. The CDR3 DNA sequence: TGTGCCTGGTCCTGCGGGGCCTACTACGAGCAGTACTTC. The chain links TRBV30 to TRBJ2-7; D is possibly TRBD2 (6 bases). Germline-derived CDR1 and CDR2 are GTSNPN and SVGIG (reference sequence). V lost 5 bases, J lost 3 bases, and 14 bases lay in between. This CDR3 has 13 residues.

The chain couples TRBV5-8 to TRBJ2-7, with 7 bases identical to TRBD2. V was clipped by 0 bases and J by 4 bases; unmatched bases: 4. Germline-derived CDR1 and CDR2 are SGHTS and YDEGEE. The length of the CDR3 is 14 residues. The CDR3 loop reads CASSLVNSGYEQYF. The CDR3 DNA follows: TGTGCCAGCAGCTTGGTCAATAGCGGGTACGAGCAGTACTTC.

J is TRBJ1-5 and V is TRBV6-5; the D gene is possibly TRBD1 (5 bases). Trimming left V 7 bases short and J 6 bases short, with 10 bases between. Germline CDR1 and CDR2: MNHEY and SVGAGI. This CDR3 has 12 amino acids. DNA of the CDR3: TGTGCCAGCACCTCAGGGTCTCAGCCCCAGCATTTT. Its translation: CASTSGSQPQHF.